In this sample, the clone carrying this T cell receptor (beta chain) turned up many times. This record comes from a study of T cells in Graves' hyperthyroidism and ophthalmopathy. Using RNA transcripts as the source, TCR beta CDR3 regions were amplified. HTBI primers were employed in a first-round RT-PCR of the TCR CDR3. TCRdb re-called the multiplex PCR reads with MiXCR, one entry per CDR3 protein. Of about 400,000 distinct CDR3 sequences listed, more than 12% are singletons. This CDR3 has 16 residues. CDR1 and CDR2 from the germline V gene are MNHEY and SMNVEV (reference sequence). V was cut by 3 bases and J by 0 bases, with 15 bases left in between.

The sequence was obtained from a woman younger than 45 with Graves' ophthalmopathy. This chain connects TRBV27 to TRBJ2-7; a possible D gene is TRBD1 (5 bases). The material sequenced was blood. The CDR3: CASSFNGVTVSYEQYF. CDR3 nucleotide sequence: TGTGCCAGCAGTTTCAATGGGGTGACAGTCTCCTACGAGCAGTACTTC.